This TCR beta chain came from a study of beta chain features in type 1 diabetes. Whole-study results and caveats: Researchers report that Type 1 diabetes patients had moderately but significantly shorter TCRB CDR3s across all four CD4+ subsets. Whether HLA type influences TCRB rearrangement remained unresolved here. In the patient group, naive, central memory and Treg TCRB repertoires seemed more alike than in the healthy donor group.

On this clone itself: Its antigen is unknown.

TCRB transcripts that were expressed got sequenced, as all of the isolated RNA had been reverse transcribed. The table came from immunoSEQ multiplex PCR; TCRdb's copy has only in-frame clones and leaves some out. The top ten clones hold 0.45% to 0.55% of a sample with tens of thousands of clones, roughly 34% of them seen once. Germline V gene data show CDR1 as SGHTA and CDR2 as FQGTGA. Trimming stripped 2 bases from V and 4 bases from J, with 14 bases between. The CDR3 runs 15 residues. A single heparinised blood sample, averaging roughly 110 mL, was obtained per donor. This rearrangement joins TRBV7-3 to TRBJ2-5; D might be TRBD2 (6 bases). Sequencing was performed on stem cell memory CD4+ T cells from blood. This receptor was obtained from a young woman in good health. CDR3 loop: CASSLSGTFGETQYF. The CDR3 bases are TGTGCCAGCAGCTTATCCGGGACTTTTGGAGAGACCCAGTACTTC.